These 2 T cell receptor beta chains were all obtained from the same sample, sequenced in a study of post-analysis software for immune sequencing data (dated by TCRdb to the mid-2010s). Overall study outcomes, separate from this receptor: Patients showed significantly higher frequencies than controls for about five TRBV segments, among them TRBV5-6, TRBV5-1 and TRBV20-1.

The library was built by means of PCR. Instrument on record: Illumina HiSeq 2500. To reduce PCR and sequencing biases, unique molecular identifiers were incorporated into the TCR beta cDNA libraries. TCRdb redid the processing of the public reads, applying fastp at Q25 and MiXCR, and retained in-frame beta chains. Under each unique CDR3 protein, matching rows form one entry showing the most common genes and DNA. This sample holds about 540,000 distinct CDR3 sequences; around 34% were observed only once. The ten top clones hold approximately 6% of the sample. Their target antigens are unknown. Sequenced input: blood. The receptors here all came from a girl aged 2-17 years with multiple sclerosis.

The V gene is TRBV7-8, the J gene TRBJ1-2; 7 bases match TRBD1. Germline-derived CDR1 and CDR2 are SGHVS and FQNEAQ. The CDR3 sequence is 16 residues long. J lost 2 bases, V lost 0 bases, and 6 bases had no gene match. The CDR3 nucleotides are TGTGCCAGCAGCTTAGCACCCAGGGGGGCGAACTATGGCTACACCTTC. Amino acids: CASSLAPRGANYGYTF.

This clonotype was seen more than once but under ten times. V and J are TRBV29-1 and TRBJ2-1; TRBD2 matches at 9 bases. Germline V gene sequence: CDR1 SQVTM, CDR2 ANQGSEA. CDR3 length: 12 residues. CDR3 loop: CRQTSGNNEQFF. As DNA, the CDR3 is TGCAGGCAGACTAGCGGTAACAATGAGCAGTTCTTC.